Each of the 17 T cell receptor beta chains below was sequenced from the same sample in a study of blood T cells in healthy people across ages. The authors ran a second PCR of about 6 to 12 cycles using a sample-barcoded 5' primer and a J-beta primer mix. In TCRdb, the 5' RACE reads were re-called with MiXCR into one record per CDR3 protein. This sample has some 760,000 distinct CDR3 sequences, with roughly 25% found just once. The same data also went into a second study, on T cells of mothers and their children.

The sample consisted of blood. Source of these receptors: a boy aged 5-17 years in good health.

This clonotype was counted between two and nine times. V and J are TRBV9 and TRBJ2-5; D is perhaps TRBD2 (7 bases). The CDR3 covers 15 residues. The V and J ends lost 4 bases and 1 base respectively, with 14 bases between them. The germline CDR1 and CDR2 sequences are SGDLS and YYNGEE. This CDR3 is CASSKAGATQETQYF. As DNA, the CDR3 is TGTGCCAGCAGCAAGGCGGGGGCGACCCAAGAGACCCAGTACTTC.

The J gene is TRBJ2-4, the V gene TRBV12-3 or TRBV12-4; no clear D. This CDR3 is built from 15 residues. Trimming left V 6 bases short and J 2 bases short, with 14 bases between. The CDR3 DNA is TGTGCCAGCAGCCCACCGGGCCGGCCCAAAAACATTCAGTACTTC. Its protein is CASSPPGRPKNIQYF.

The chain links TRBV7-2 to TRBJ2-2; 7 positions agree with TRBD1. The V gene's germline CDR1 is SGHTA and CDR2 FQGNSA. CDR3 length: 13 amino acids. The V gene end was trimmed by 6 bases and the J gene end by 7 bases; junction bases not matched to a gene: 5. The CDR3 bases are TGTGCCAGCAGTAACGGACAGGACGGGGAGCTGTTTTTT. It encodes CASSNGQDGELFF.

This clonotype was picked up a small number of times. The J gene is TRBJ1-4, the V gene TRBV7-3; D not certain. Germline V gives CDR1 SGHTA, CDR2 FQGTGA. The CDR3 is 14 residues long. V lost 3 bases to trimming and J lost 4 bases, with 9 bases between them. The CDR3 sequence is CASSLGRDNEKLFF. DNA for the CDR3: TGTGCCAGCAGCTTGGGAAGGGATAATGAAAAACTGTTTTTT.

The chain carries TRBV12-3 or TRBV12-4 and TRBJ2-2; TRBD2 aligns across 8 bases. CDR3 length equals 16 residues. V shed 3 bases, J shed 4 bases, and the junction held 7 bases outside the gene matches. The DNA for the CDR3 is TGTGCCAGCAGTTTTATCCGCGGGGGGCCCACCGGGGAGCTGTTTTTT. Translated: CASSFIRGGPTGELFF.

The CDR3: CASSLGIHEQYF. The CDR3 coding sequence is TGCGCCAGCAGCTTGGGTATCCACGAGCAGTACTTC. The chain combines TRBV5-1 with TRBJ2-7; no firm D call. There are 12 residues in the CDR3. V shed 0 bases and J shed 5 bases, with 6 bases lying between them. Looked up from germline, CDR1 is SGHRS and CDR2 is YFSETQ.

J is TRBJ2-3 and V is TRBV12-3 or TRBV12-4, with 8 bases identical to TRBD2. Trimming at V came to 3 bases and at J to 4 bases, leaving 6 bases not matched to a gene. This CDR3 spans 15 amino acids. The CDR3 loop reads CASSFSGENADTQYF. The CDR3 DNA reads TGTGCCAGCAGTTTTAGCGGGGAAAACGCAGATACGCAGTATTTT.

This clonotype was counted a few times. The V call is TRBV20-1, the J call TRBJ2-7; TRBD2 matches 7 bases. Germline V CDR1 and CDR2: DFQATT, SNEGSKA (reference sequence). V shed 6 bases and J 2 bases; nucleotides not matched to a gene: 7. This CDR3 is 13 amino acids long. CDR3 DNA sequence: TGCAGTGCCCCTCGGGCGGGAGCCTACGAGCAGTACTTC. Translated: CSAPRAGAYEQYF.

The chain has TRBV3-1 and TRBJ2-5; D uncertain. This CDR3 is built from 14 residues. V lost 5 bases to trimming and J lost 5 bases, with 15 bases between them. CDR1 is LGHDT, CDR2 YNNKEL, per germline (reference sequence). The CDR3 sequence: CASSGMEKRETQYF. CDR3 in DNA: TGTGCCAGCAGCGGGATGGAAAAAAGGGAGACCCAGTACTTC.

The rearrangement uses TRBV20-1 and TRBJ2-1, with D unclear. Trimming shortened V by 3 bases and J by 8 bases, and 11 bases separated the two germline ends. This CDR3 is built from 12 residues. The V gene's germline CDR1 is DFQATT and CDR2 SNEGSKA (reference sequence). CDR3 DNA sequence: TGCAGTGCTAGTTTCGAGATCTATGAGCAGTTCTTC. It encodes CSASFEIYEQFF.

V and J are TRBV7-9 and TRBJ1-2; weak D call: TRBD1 (5 bases). The germline gives CDR1 SEHNR, CDR2 FQNEAQ (reference sequence). Trimming took 6 bases from V and 0 from J, leaving 14 bases between them. This CDR3 comprises 15 residues. The CDR3 spells CASSSGGKPNYGYTF. The CDR3 DNA sequence: TGTGCCAGCAGTTCGGGGGGGAAGCCTAACTATGGCTACACCTTC.

This clonotype was observed a few times. V is TRBV12-3 or TRBV12-4 and J is TRBJ2-7; 7 bases are a match to TRBD2. This CDR3 spans 15 amino acids. The junction had 6 bases not matched to a gene; V was cut back by 3 bases and J by 1 base. The CDR3 is CASSFFPGRSYEQYF. The CDR3 region has the DNA TGTGCCAGCAGTTTTTTTCCCGGGAGGTCCTACGAGCAGTACTTC.

The rearrangement links TRBV15 to TRBJ2-1, with 12 bases matching TRBD2. The CDR3 totals 16 residues. In germline, CDR1 is LNHNV, CDR2 YYDKDF (reference sequence). Unmatched junction bases numbered 9, after V lost 4 bases and J lost 8 bases. CDR3 bases: TGTGCCACCAGCAAAGAAAAGACTAGCGGGAGCTATGAGCAGTTCTTC. It encodes CATSKEKTSGSYEQFF.

This clonotype was detected a few times. This chain connects TRBV6-2 or TRBV6-3 to TRBJ2-2; TRBD1 might be the D (5 bases). Trimming removed 2 bases at V and 3 bases at J, with 10 bases between. Germline CDR1 and CDR2: MNHEY and SVGEGT. The CDR3 is made up of 15 amino acids. The CDR3 nucleotides read TGTGCCAGCAGTTACGTCAGGGAATACACCGGGGAGCTGTTTTTT. Protein: CASSYVREYTGELFF.

This clonotype was counted a few times. CDR3 region: CSVVQGASRDYTF. The CDR3 DNA follows: TGCAGCGTTGTACAGGGGGCGTCGCGTGACTACACCTTC. The rearrangement uses TRBV29-1 and TRBJ1-2; TRBD1 matches 9 bases. The CDR3 extends over 13 amino acids. Looked up from germline, CDR1 is SQVTM and CDR2 is ANQGSEA. After removal of 4 bases from V and 10 bases from J, the junction contained 10 bases not matched to a gene.

The V gene is TRBV7-2, the J gene TRBJ2-7; D perhaps matches TRBD2 (6 bases). Germline V gene sequence: CDR1 SGHTA, CDR2 FQGNSA. The CDR3 runs 13 residues. V lost 1 base and J lost 6, with 10 bases in between. CDR3: CASSLVEGSEQYF. CDR3 DNA: TGTGCCAGCAGCTTAGTGGAGGGGAGCGAGCAGTACTTC.

This sequence joins TRBV7-9 and TRBJ1-4, with D unresolved. V lost 5 bases and J lost 0, with 13 bases in between. Germline CDR1 is SEHNR and CDR2 is FQNEAQ (reference sequence). The CDR3 covers 16 residues. The CDR3 sequence: CASSPQMKTTNEKLFF. The CDR3 nucleotides read TGTGCCAGCAGCCCTCAGATGAAAACAACTAATGAAAAACTGTTTTTT.